Below, 20 T cell receptor beta chains from the same sample are listed, as sequenced in a study of T cell repertoires in cytomegalovirus infection. From the reads, TCRdb called clonotypes with MiXCR, one entry per CDR3 protein. The data hold 150,000 to 200,000 distinct CDR3 sequences, with about a tenth observed a single time. The source material was PBMCs. These receptors all come from a human donor in good health (CMV status not recorded). Some clones in this sample may be carry-over from other donors' samples.

The genes are TRBV10-3 and TRBJ1-5, with D possibly being TRBD1 (5 bases). V was trimmed by 8 bases and J by 5 bases, leaving 10 bases between them. The CDR3 is 12 amino acids. Germline V gene data show CDR1 as ENHRY and CDR2 as SYGVKD. CDR3 in amino acids: CAIGDSYQPQHF. The CDR3 region has the DNA TGTGCCATCGGCGACAGCTATCAGCCCCAGCATTTT.

This clonotype appeared many times. The rearrangement joins TRBV7-8 to TRBJ2-5, with D maybe TRBD1 (5 bases). Germline CDR1 is SGHVS and CDR2 is FQNEAQ. This CDR3 contains 14 residues. V was clipped by 1 base and J by 6 bases, with 12 bases between them. DNA of the CDR3: TGTGCCAGCAGCTTAGAGGTGGCAGGGAAGACCCAGTACTTC. Residues: CASSLEVAGKTQYF.

This clonotype was observed many times. In nucleotides, the CDR3 is TGTGCCAGCAGCCCCCGCCTAGAATATTCACCCCTCCACTTT. Protein product: CASSPRLEYSPLHF. The gene calls are TRBV7-2 and TRBJ1-6; no definite D call. Trimming removed 5 bases from V and 8 bases from J, with 13 bases in between. CDR1 is SGHTA and CDR2 is FQGNSA in the germline V gene. This CDR3 has 14 amino acids.

This clonotype was observed a few times. The chain is built from TRBV29-1 and TRBJ1-5; the D is unclear. V was shortened by 3 bases and J by 7 bases, with 16 bases between the two germline ends. This CDR3 contains 14 residues. CDR1 and CDR2 (germline): SQVTM, ANQGSEA. The CDR3 sequence: CSVDAGRVGQPQHF. The CDR3 nucleotides read TGCAGCGTTGATGCTGGGAGGGTTGGGCAGCCCCAGCATTTT.

The sample holds many counts of this clonotype. This rearrangement joins TRBV12-3 or TRBV12-4 to TRBJ1-6; D gene uncertain. This CDR3 contains 14 residues. Trimming took off 7 bases at V and 4 bases at J, with 11 bases between the two ends. The CDR3 sequence is CASTQNGYNSPLHF. In nucleotides, the CDR3 is TGTGCCAGCACCCAAAATGGATATAATTCACCCCTCCACTTT.

This clonotype was counted at least ten times. This sequence joins TRBV7-2 and TRBJ2-1, with D perhaps matching TRBD2 (6 bases). Germline CDR1 and CDR2: SGHTA and FQGNSA. The CDR3 is 13 residues long. V was pared by 0 bases and J by 8 bases, with 8 bases between. CDR3 DNA sequence: TGTGCCAGCAGCTTAGCGCGGGGAGATGAGCAGTTCTTC. It yields the protein CASSLARGDEQFF.

This clonotype was detected many times. This rearrangement joins TRBV28 to TRBJ1-6, with TRBD1 identical over 9 bases. The CDR3 sequence is 16 residues long. Per germline, CDR1 MDHEN and CDR2 SYDVKM. V lost 4 bases, J lost 7 bases, and 8 bases stayed unmatched. In DNA form, the CDR3 reads TGTGCCAGCAGTTCCCACAGGGGGCCCTTAAATTCACCCCTCCACTTT. This gives the protein CASSSHRGPLNSPLHF.

The sample holds a few counts of this clonotype. V usage is TRBV4-1 and J usage is TRBJ2-1; D might be TRBD1 (5 bases). Germline loops: CDR1 MGHRA, CDR2 YSYEKL. The V end was cut by 1 base, the J end by 4 bases, with 11 bases between. The CDR3 length is 15 residues. CDR3 nucleotides: TGCGCCAGCAGCCAAGTACGACAGATTTACAATGAGCAGTTCTTC. Its translation: CASSQVRQIYNEQFF.

The sample holds many counts of this clonotype. V gene TRBV11-2 combines with J gene TRBJ1-1, with D tentatively TRBD1 (5 bases). Germline lookup yields CDR1 SGHAT and CDR2 FQNNGV. This CDR3 has 13 amino acids. V gave up 6 bases and J gave up 1 base, with 9 bases separating them. Written as DNA, the CDR3 is TGTGCCAGCAGGACGGGACCGAACACTGAAGCTTTCTTT. It yields the protein CASRTGPNTEAFF.

As DNA, the CDR3 is TGCAGCGCCCTTCTCGCCGGGAGCGGGCATACGCAGTATTTT. This sequence encodes CSALLAGSGHTQYF. The rearrangement uses TRBV29-1 and TRBJ2-3; D perhaps matches TRBD2 (6 bases). CDR1 and CDR2 (germline): SQVTM, ANQGSEA. V was cut by 7 bases and J by 7 bases, with 21 bases left in between. This CDR3 is 14 amino acids long.

This clonotype was counted at least ten times. The chain is built from TRBV7-9 and TRBJ1-1, with TRBD1 identical over 8 bases. The V gene end was trimmed by 5 bases and the J gene end by 5 bases; junction bases not matched to a gene: 10. The CDR3 extends over 15 amino acids. Germline V CDR1 and CDR2: SEHNR, FQNEAQ (reference sequence). In DNA, the CDR3 is TGTGCCAGCAGCGTTTCAGGGGGCGTAAGGACTGAAGCTTTCTTT. Translating gives CASSVSGGVRTEAFF.

This clonotype occurred many times. The chain has TRBV7-2 and TRBJ2-3; D gene uncertain. The CDR3 is 16 residues long. CDR1 and CDR2 (germline): SGHTA, FQGNSA. Trimming took 1 base from V and 3 from J, leaving 14 bases between them. For the CDR3, the DNA is TGTGCCAGCAGCTTAGGAAGGAAGGATAGGACAGATACGCAGTATTTT. Translating it yields CASSLGRKDRTDTQYF.

This clonotype was seen at least ten times. V usage is TRBV5-6 and J usage is TRBJ2-4, with 9 bases matching TRBD2. CDR1 is SGHDT, CDR2 YYEEEE, per germline. V gave up 2 bases and J gave up 1 base; unmatched junction bases: 1. The CDR3 loop spans 15 amino acids. The CDR3 is CASSFSGSAKNIQYF. The CDR3 nucleotides read TGTGCCAGCAGCTTTAGCGGGAGTGCCAAAAACATTCAGTACTTC.

This clonotype was counted many times. A junction boundary mismatches the germline segment, possibly from a read error. The chain is built from TRBV7-2 and TRBJ2-5, with 10 nucleotides matching TRBD2. Germline lookup yields CDR1 SGHTA and CDR2 FQGNSA. The CDR3 has 13 residues. The CDR3 bases are TGTGCCACCAGCGGGGGGGTACAAGAGACCCAGTACTTC. It is translated as CATSGGVQETQYF.

The genes are TRBV7-9 and TRBJ1-1, with D uncertain. CDR3 length equals 15 residues. Germline-derived CDR1 and CDR2 are SEHNR and FQNEAQ (reference sequence). Trimming took off 3 bases at V and 7 bases at J, with 18 bases between the two ends. This CDR3 is CASSFESTREVEAFF. As DNA, the CDR3 is TGTGCCAGCAGCTTCGAAAGTACGAGGGAGGTTGAAGCTTTCTTT.

This clonotype showed up just a few times. This chain uses TRBV29-1 with TRBJ2-5, with D perhaps matching TRBD1 or TRBD2 (6 bases each). The CDR3 spans 13 residues. Germline V lookup: CDR1 SQVTM, CDR2 ANQGSEA. With 7 bases removed from V and 5 bases from J, the gap between germline ends came to 17 bases. Here the CDR3 reads CSAGTNGGETQYF. The CDR3 DNA reads as TGCAGCGCCGGGACAAACGGAGGGGAGACCCAGTACTTC.

This clonotype was recorded at least ten times. This chain links TRBV7-2 with TRBJ2-1; 7 bases match TRBD1. J lost 5 bases, V lost 5 bases, and 3 bases had no gene match. This CDR3 comprises 13 residues. The germline gives CDR1 SGHTA, CDR2 FQGNSA. The CDR3 DNA follows: TGTGCCAGCAGCCTCGGACAGGACAATGAGCAGTTCTTC. Its protein product is CASSLGQDNEQFF.

This clonotype showed up just a few times. The V gene is TRBV6-2 or TRBV6-3, the J gene TRBJ2-1; D is possibly TRBD1 (5 bases). This CDR3 spans 13 amino acids. V was pared by 2 bases and J by 9 bases, with 11 bases between. CDR1 is MNHEY, CDR2 SVGEGT, per germline. The CDR3 DNA reads as TGTGCCAGCAGTTACACCCAGGGTACTGAGCAGTTCTTC. Amino acids: CASSYTQGTEQFF.

This clonotype has at least ten counts. The chain couples TRBV7-2 to TRBJ1-5; D call uncertain. The CDR3 totals 14 residues. V dropped 5 bases and J dropped 0 bases, with 8 bases sitting between them. Germline CDR1 SGHTA, CDR2 FQGNSA. CDR3 DNA: TGTGCCAGCAGCGAAGGACCTAGCAATCAGCCCCAGCATTTT. This codes for CASSEGPSNQPQHF. Supplemented by reference TRBV7-2 and TRBJ1-5, the full variable domain reads GAGVSQSPSNKVTEKGKDVELRCDPISGHTALYWYRQSLGQGLEFLIYFQGNSAPDKSGLPSDRFSAERTGGSVSTLTIQRTQQEDSAVYLCASSEGPSNQPQHFGDGTRLSIL.

This clonotype appeared a few times. The chain recombines TRBV10-3 with TRBJ1-1; perhaps TRBD1 as D (5 bases). This CDR3 has 14 amino acids. Germline V gives CDR1 ENHRY, CDR2 SYGVKD. Trimming stripped 0 bases from V and 4 bases from J, with 9 bases between. DNA for the CDR3: TGTGCCATCAGTGAGTCGATGGGGGGCACTGAAGCTTTCTTT. Translating gives CAISESMGGTEAFF.